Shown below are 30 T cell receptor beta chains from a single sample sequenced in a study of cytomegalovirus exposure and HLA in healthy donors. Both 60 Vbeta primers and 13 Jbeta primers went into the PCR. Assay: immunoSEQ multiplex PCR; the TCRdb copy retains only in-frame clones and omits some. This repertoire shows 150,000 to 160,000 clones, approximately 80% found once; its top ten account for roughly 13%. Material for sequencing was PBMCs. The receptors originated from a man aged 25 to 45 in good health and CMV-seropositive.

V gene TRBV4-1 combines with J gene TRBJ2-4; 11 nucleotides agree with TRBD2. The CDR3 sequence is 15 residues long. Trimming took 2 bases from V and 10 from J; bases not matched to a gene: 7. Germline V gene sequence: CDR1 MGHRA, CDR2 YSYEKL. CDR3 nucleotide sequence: TGCGCCAGCAGCCAAACCGGGACTAGCGGACGTATTCAGTACTTC. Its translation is CASSQTGTSGRIQYF.

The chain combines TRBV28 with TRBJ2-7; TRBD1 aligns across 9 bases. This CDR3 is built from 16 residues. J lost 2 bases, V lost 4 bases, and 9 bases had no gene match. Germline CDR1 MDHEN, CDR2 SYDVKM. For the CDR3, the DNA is TGTGCCAGCAGTTCCCCTCGACAGGGGGTAACCTACGAGCAGTACTTC. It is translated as CASSSPRQGVTYEQYF.

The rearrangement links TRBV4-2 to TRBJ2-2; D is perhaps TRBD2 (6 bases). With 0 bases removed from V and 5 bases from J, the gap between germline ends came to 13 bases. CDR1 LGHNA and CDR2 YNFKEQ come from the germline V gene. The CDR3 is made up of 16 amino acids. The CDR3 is CASSQDSRAGTGELFF. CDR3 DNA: TGTGCCAGCAGCCAAGATTCGCGGGCGGGGACCGGGGAGCTGTTTTTT.

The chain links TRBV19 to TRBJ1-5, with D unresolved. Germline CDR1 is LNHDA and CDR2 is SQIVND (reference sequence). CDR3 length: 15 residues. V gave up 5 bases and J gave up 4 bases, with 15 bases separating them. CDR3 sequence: CASSPSRGGNQPQHF. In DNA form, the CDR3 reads TGTGCCAGTAGTCCCTCCCGGGGAGGAAATCAGCCCCAGCATTTT.

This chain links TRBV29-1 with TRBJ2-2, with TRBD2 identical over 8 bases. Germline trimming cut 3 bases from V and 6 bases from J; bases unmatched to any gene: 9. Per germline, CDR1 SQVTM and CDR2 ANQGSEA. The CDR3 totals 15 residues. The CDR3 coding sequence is TGCAGCGTTGAGGCTGGCGGGAGGTTCGCCGGGGAGCTGTTTTTT. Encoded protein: CSVEAGGRFAGELFF.

The CDR3 nucleotides read TGTGCCAGCAGCCCTACCGGACTGAACACAGATACGCAGTATTTT. Its protein is CASSPTGLNTDTQYF. The chain has TRBV7-3 and TRBJ2-3; D is possibly TRBD2 (5 bases). Trimming cost V 5 bases and J 2 bases, with 14 bases left between them. Per germline, CDR1 SGHTA and CDR2 FQGTGA. This CDR3 is built from 15 residues.

CDR3 bases: TGTGCCAGCAGTGAAGCTCGTCTAGCGGAGGGGGTTGAGCAGTTCTTC. This sequence encodes CASSEARLAEGVEQFF. The J gene is TRBJ2-1, the V gene TRBV6-1; tentative D call: TRBD2 (7 bases). Germline assignment: CDR1 MNHNS and CDR2 SASEGT. Trimming removed 0 bases at V and 9 bases at J, with 18 bases between. The CDR3 has 16 residues.

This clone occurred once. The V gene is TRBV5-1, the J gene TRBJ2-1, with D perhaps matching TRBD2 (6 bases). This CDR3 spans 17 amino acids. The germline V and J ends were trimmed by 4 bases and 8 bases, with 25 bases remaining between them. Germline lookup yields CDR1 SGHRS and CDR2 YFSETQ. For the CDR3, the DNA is TGCGCCAGCAGCCCCCGGGGTGACACTAGCATTAGCGATGAGCAGTTCTTC. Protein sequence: CASSPRGDTSISDEQFF.

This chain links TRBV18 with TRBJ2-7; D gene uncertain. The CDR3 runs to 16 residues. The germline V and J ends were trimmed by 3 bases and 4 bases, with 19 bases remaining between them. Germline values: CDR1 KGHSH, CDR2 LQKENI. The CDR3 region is CASSPARGLPAYEQYF. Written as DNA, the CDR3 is TGTGCCAGCTCACCCGCTCGCGGATTGCCAGCGTACGAGCAGTACTTC.

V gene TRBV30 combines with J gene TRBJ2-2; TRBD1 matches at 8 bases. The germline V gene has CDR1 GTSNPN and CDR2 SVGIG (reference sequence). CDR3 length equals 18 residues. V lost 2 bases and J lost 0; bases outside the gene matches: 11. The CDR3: CAWSPGTGGGSNTGELFF. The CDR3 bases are TGTGCCTGGAGTCCGGGGACAGGCGGCGGTTCGAACACCGGGGAGCTGTTTTTT.

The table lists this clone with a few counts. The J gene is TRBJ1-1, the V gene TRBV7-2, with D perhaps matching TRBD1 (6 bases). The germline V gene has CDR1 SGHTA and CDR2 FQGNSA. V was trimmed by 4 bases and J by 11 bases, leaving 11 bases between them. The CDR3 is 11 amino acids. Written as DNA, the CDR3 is TGTGCCAGCAGCTCCAGGACAGTCGCTTTCTTT. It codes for CASSSRTVAFF.

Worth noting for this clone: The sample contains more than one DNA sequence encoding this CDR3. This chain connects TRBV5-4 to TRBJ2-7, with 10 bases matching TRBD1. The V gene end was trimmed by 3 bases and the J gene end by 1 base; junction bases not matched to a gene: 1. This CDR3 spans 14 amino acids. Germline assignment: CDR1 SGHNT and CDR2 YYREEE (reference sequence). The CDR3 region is CASSWDRGSYEQYF. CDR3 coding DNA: TGTGCCAGCAGCTGGGACAGGGGATCCTACGAGCAGTACTTC.

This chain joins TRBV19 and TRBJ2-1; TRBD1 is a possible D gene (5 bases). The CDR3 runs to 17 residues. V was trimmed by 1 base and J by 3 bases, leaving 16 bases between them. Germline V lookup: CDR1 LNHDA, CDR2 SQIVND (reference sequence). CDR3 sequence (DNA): TGTGCCAGTAGTATAGGAGTCGGGCAGGGTCTCTACAATGAGCAGTTCTTC. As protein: CASSIGVGQGLYNEQFF.

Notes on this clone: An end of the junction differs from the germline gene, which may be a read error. CDR3 sequence (DNA): TGTGCCAGCAGTTTAGGGGGGCTAACTGGAAACACCATATATTTT. Residues: CASSLGGLTGNTIYF. This rearrangement joins TRBV7-9 to TRBJ1-3; TRBD1 might be the D (6 bases). Germline assignment: CDR1 SEHNR and CDR2 FQNEAQ (reference sequence). This CDR3 contains 15 residues.

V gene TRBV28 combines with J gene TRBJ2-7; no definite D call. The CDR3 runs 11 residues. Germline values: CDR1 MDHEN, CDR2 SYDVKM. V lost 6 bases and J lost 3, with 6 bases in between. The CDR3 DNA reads TGTGCCAGCAGATCCAACTACGAGCAGTACTTC. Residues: CASRSNYEQYF. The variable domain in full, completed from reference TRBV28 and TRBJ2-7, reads DVKVTQSSRYLVKRTGEKVFLECVQDMDHENMFWYRQDPGLGLRLIYFSYDVKMKEKGDIPEGYSVSREKKERFSLILESASTNQTSMYLCASRSNYEQYFGPGTRLTVT.

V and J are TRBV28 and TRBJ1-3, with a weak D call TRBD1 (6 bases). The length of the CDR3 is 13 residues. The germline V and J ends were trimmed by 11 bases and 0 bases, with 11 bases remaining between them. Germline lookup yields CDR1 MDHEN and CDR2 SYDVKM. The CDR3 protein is CAGRGASGNTIYF. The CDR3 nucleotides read TGTGCCGGACGGGGGGCCTCTGGAAACACCATATATTTT.

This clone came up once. The CDR3 spells CAISESRIYEQYF. CDR3 DNA sequence: TGTGCCATCAGTGAGTCGAGAATTTACGAGCAGTACTTC. The chain joins TRBV10-3 to TRBJ2-5; D remains unclear. Judging by the DNA end, TRBJ2-7 fits better; the J call may be wrong. This CDR3 is 13 amino acids long. From germline, CDR1 is ENHRY and CDR2 SYGVKD.

CDR3 in DNA: TGCGCCAGCAGCCTACCGGCAGATACGCAGTATTTT. This encodes CASSLPADTQYF. The gene calls are TRBV4-1 and TRBJ2-3; no definite D call. The V gene lost 4 bases and the J gene lost 4 bases, with 6 bases spanning the gap. The CDR3 extends over 12 amino acids. CDR1 is MGHRA and CDR2 is YSYEKL in the germline V gene.

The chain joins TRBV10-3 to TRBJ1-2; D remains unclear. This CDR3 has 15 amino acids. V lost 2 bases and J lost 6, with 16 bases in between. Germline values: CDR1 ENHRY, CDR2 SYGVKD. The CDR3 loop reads CAISELEAPVDGYTF. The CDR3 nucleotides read TGTGCCATCAGTGAGCTCGAAGCCCCCGTTGATGGCTACACCTTC.

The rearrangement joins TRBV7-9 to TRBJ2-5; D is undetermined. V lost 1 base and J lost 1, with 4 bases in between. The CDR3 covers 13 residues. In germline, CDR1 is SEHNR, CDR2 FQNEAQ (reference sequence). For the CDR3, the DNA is TGTGCCAGCAGCTTAGACACCCAAGAGACCCAGTACTTC. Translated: CASSLDTQETQYF.

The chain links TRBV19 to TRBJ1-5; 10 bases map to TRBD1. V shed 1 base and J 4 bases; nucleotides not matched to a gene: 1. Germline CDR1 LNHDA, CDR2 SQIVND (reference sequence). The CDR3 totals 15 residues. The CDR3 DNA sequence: TGTGCCAGTAGTATAGGGGGACAGGGGAATCAGCCCCAGCATTTT. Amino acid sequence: CASSIGGQGNQPQHF. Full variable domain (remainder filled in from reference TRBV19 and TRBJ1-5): DGGITQSPKYLFRKEGQNVTLSCEQNLNHDAMYWYRQDPGQGLRLIYYSQIVNDFQKGDIAEGYSVSREKKESFPLTVTSAQKNPTAFYLCASSIGGQGNQPQHFGDGTRLSIL.

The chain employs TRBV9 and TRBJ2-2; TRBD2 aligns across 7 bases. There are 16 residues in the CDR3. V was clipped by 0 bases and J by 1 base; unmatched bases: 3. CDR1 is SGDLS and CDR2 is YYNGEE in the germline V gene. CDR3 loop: CASSVGGGWNTGELFF. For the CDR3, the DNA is TGTGCCAGCAGCGTAGGGGGGGGGTGGAACACCGGGGAGCTGTTTTTT.

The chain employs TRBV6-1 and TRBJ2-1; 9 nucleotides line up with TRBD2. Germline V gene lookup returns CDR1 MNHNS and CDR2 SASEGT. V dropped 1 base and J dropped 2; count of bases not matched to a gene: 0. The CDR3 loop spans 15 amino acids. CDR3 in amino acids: CASSEGLAAYNEQFF. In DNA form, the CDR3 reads TGTGCCAGCAGTGAAGGACTAGCGGCCTACAATGAGCAGTTCTTC.

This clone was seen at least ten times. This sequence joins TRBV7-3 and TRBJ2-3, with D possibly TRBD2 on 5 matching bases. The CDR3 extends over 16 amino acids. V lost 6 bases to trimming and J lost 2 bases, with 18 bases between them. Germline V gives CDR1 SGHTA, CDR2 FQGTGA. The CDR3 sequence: CASRNSGRVHTDTQYF. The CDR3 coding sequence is TGTGCCAGCAGAAACAGCGGTCGGGTTCACACAGATACGCAGTATTTT.

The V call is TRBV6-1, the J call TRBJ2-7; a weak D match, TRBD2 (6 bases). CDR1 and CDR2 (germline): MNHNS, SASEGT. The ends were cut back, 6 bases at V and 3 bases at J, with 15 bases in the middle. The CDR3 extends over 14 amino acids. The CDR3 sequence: CASRTPGEGYEQYF. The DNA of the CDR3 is TGTGCCAGCAGGACCCCGGGAGAAGGCTACGAGCAGTACTTC.

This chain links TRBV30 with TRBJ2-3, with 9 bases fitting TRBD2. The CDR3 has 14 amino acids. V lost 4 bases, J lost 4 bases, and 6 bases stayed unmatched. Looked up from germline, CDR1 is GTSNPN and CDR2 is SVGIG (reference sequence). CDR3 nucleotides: TGTGCCTGGACCTCAGCGGGAGGAGCAGATACGCAGTATTTT. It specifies CAWTSAGGADTQYF.

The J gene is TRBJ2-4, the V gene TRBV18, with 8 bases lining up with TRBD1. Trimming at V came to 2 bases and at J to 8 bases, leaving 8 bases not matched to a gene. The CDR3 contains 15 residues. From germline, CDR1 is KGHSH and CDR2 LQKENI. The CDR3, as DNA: TGTGCCAGCTCACCAAGGACAGGGCGAGGCGACATTCAGTACTTC. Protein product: CASSPRTGRGDIQYF.

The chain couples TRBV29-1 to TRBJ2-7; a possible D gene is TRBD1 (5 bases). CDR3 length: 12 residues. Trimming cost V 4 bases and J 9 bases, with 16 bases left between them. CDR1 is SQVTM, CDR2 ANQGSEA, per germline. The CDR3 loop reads CSVVGRAQGQYF. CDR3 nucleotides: TGCAGCGTTGTAGGCAGGGCTCAGGGGCAGTACTTC.

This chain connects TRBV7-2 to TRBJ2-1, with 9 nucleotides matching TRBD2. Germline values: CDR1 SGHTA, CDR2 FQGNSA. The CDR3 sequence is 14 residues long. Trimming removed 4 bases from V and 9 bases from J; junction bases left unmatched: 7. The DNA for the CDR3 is TGTGCCAGCAGCTCCCTAGCGGGAACTGGTGAGCAGTTCTTC. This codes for CASSSLAGTGEQFF.

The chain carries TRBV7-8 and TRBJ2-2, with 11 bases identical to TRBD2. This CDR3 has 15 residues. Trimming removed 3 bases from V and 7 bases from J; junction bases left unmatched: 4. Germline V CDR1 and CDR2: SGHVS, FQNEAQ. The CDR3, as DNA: TGTGCCAGCAGCTTCCTAGCGGGAGGAGACGGGGAGCTGTTTTTT. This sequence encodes CASSFLAGGDGELFF. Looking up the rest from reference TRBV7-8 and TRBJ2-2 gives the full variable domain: GAGVSQSPRYKVAKRGQDVALRCDPISGHVSLFWYQQALGQGPEFLTYFQNEAQLDKSGLPSDRFFAERPEGSVSTLKIQRTQQEDSAVYLCASSFLAGGDGELFFGEGSRLTVL.